These T cell receptor beta chains were read from a single sample in a study of blood T cell repertoires in COVID-19. Profiled with immunoSEQ multiplex PCR; TCRdb holds only in-frame clones, not every one. The table has around 200,000 clones, around nine tenths seen once. Sequenced: peripheral blood. The receptor set was obtained from a woman aged 18-29 years who had recovered from COVID-19. The CDR3 runs from the conserved cysteine through the conserved F or W. Each record gives: J gene, D gene, V gene, clone size, CDR3 protein, CDR3 DNA. A D gene is named only where the DNA matches it firmly. Size is omitted from some rows. Given values are once, few, many or a class for expanded clones.

TRBJ1-1 TRBD1 TRBV10-3 - CATRGFTDRVDEAFF TGTGCCACCAGAGGGTTTACGGACAGGGTGGATGAAGCTTTCTTT
TRBJ2-2 - TRBV7-3 - CASSPRSTGELFF TGTGCCAGCAGCCCTCGGAGCACCGGGGAGCTGTTTTTT
TRBJ1-5 - TRBV30 - CAWSVRQGRQPQHF TGTGCCTGGAGTGTAAGGCAGGGAAGGCAGCCCCAGCATTTT
TRBJ1-2 - TRBV19 - CASSIGRLVYGYTF TGTGCCAGTAGTATCGGCAGGCTGGTCTATGGCTACACCTTC
TRBJ1-2 - TRBV19 - CASSISVGTANYGYTF TGTGCCAGTAGTATATCCGTTGGAACAGCTAACTATGGCTACACCTTC
TRBJ2-2 TRBD2 TRBV5-1 - CASSWGTSVGRGTGELFF TGCGCCAGCAGCTGGGGGACTAGCGTCGGTAGAGGAACCGGGGAGCTGTTTTTT
TRBJ1-1 - TRBV21-1 few CASSKEGGTGGCMGTEAFF TGTGCCAGCAGCAAAGAGGGGGGAACAGGGGGCTGCATGGGGACTGAAGCTTTCTTT
TRBJ2-3 TRBD1 TRBV7-8 - CASTKDPGQATDTQYF TGTGCCAGCACCAAAGACCCGGGACAGGCCACAGATACGCAGTATTTT
TRBJ1-5 - TRBV7-2 - CASSLDRFDNQPQHF TGTGCCAGCAGCTTAGACAGGTTTGATAATCAGCCCCAGCATTTT
TRBJ2-7 - TRBV5-4 - CASSLAAGAGEQYF TGTGCCAGCAGCTTGGCGGCGGGGGCTGGCGAGCAGTACTTC
TRBJ1-1 - TRBV5-5 - CASSLMGGRNTEAFF TGTGCCAGCAGCTTGATGGGAGGACGGAACACTGAAGCTTTCTTT
TRBJ1-4 TRBD1 TRBV11-2 - CASSLQGQGGSILFF TGTGCCAGCAGCTTACAGGGACAGGGTGGGAGCATACTGTTTTTT
TRBJ1-1 TRBD1 TRBV7-9 - CASSPGGLTEAFF TGTGCCAGCAGCCCAGGGGGGCTCACTGAAGCTTTCTTT
TRBJ2-2 - TRBV27 once CASSSPAWGLTGELFF TGTGCCAGCAGTTCCCCAGCCTGGGGACTTACCGGGGAGCTGTTTTTT
TRBJ2-1 TRBD2 TRBV5-1 - CASRESGGPYNEQFF TGCGCCAGCAGGGAAAGCGGGGGCCCCTACAATGAGCAGTTCTTC
TRBJ1-1 - TRBV20-1 few CSARQFTEAFF TGCAGTGCCCGACAGTTCACTGAAGCTTTCTTT
TRBJ1-2 - TRBV21-1 - CASTNSGTGWIYGYTF TGTGCCAGTACCAATTCAGGGACAGGGTGGATCTATGGCTACACCTTC
TRBJ1-5 TRBD1 TRBV29-1 few CSVEVLGGDQPQHF TGCAGCGTTGAAGTTTTAGGGGGCGATCAGCCCCAGCATTTT
TRBJ2-2 TRBD2 TRBV7-3 - CASSPGTSGKTGELFF TGTGCCAGCAGCCCCGGGACTAGCGGGAAAACCGGGGAGCTGTTTTTT
TRBJ1-5 - TRBV19 - CASSIDLGQGNQPQHF TGTGCCAGTAGTATAGATCTCGGGCAGGGAAATCAGCCCCAGCATTTT
TRBJ1-1 - TRBV21-1 - CASSKENQADLTEAFF TGTGCCAGCAGCAAAGAGAACCAGGCTGATCTCACTGAAGCTTTCTTT
TRBJ2-2 TRBD2 TRBV29-1 - CSVEVGGVAGELFF TGCAGCGTTGAAGTGGGGGGGGTCGCCGGGGAGCTGTTTTTT
TRBJ2-3 - TRBV27 - CASSPRGRDTQYF TGTGCCAGCAGTCCGAGAGGTCGGGATACGCAGTATTTT
TRBJ2-2 - TRBV4-2 - CASSPKAGTNTGELFF TGTGCCAGCAGCCCGAAAGCCGGGACGAACACCGGGGAGCTGTTTTTT
TRBJ2-5 - TRBV7-9 - CASSFLTEKETQYF TGTGCCAGCAGCTTCCTGACGGAGAAGGAGACCCAGTACTTC
TRBJ1-1 - TRBV6-5 once CASSYSIWQEGTEAFF TGTGCCAGCAGTTACTCGATCTGGCAGGAGGGCACTGAAGCTTTCTTT
TRBJ2-1 - TRBV4-1 - CASSQGGGANYEQFF TGCGCCAGCAGCCAAGGTGGTGGGGCGAACTATGAGCAGTTCTTC
TRBJ1-4 - TRBV7-6 - CASSSRGNEKLFF TGTGCCAGCAGCTCCCGGGGTAATGAAAAACTGTTTTTT
TRBJ2-7 TRBD1 TRBV5-6 - CASKTGGGYEQYF TGTGCCAGCAAAACAGGGGGCGGGTACGAGCAGTACTTC
TRBJ2-7 - TRBV9 once CASSVDVGLAYEQYF TGTGCCAGCAGCGTAGATGTGGGGCTGGCCTACGAGCAGTACTTC